These 13 T cell receptor beta chains originate from one sample sequenced in a study of CD8+CD57+ T cells in acquired aplastic anemia. The use of genomic DNA as template underpinned the TCR beta VDJ and CDR3 profiling. TCRdb reprocessed the reads via MiXCR and lists one record per CDR3 protein. The table shows about 200,000 distinct CDR3 sequences, with almost 50% occurring only once. CD8+CD57+ cell expansion had been shown by flow cytometry in patients chosen for sequencing. Sequenced sample: sorted CD4+, CD8+, or CD8+CD57+ T cells (not recorded which) from PBMCs. The receptors derive from a human donor with aplastic anemia.

V usage is TRBV7-2 and J usage is TRBJ1-6; D is ambiguous. Germline V gene sequence: CDR1 SGHTA, CDR2 FQGNSA. The length of the CDR3 is 15 residues. With 5 bases removed from V and 5 bases from J, the gap between germline ends came to 13 bases. CDR3 in DNA: TGTGCCAGCAGCCCCCGGCCTGGGGATAATTCACCCCTCCACTTT. Translated: CASSPRPGDNSPLHF.

Many counts were recorded for this clonotype. This chain joins TRBV6-4 and TRBJ1-1; 9 nucleotides agree with TRBD1. V dropped 8 bases and J dropped 1; count of bases not matched to a gene: 11. Germline CDR1 reads MRHNA; CDR2 reads SNTAGT. CDR3 length equals 16 residues. CDR3 region: CASRPYPTGGNTEAFF. Written as DNA, the CDR3 is TGTGCCAGCCGTCCCTATCCGACAGGGGGGAACACTGAAGCTTTCTTT.

This clonotype has just a few counts. This sequence joins TRBV6-6 and TRBJ1-4, with a weak D call TRBD1 (5 bases). Trimming removed 2 bases at V and 1 base at J, with 17 bases between. This CDR3 spans 18 amino acids. CDR1 MNHNY and CDR2 SVGAGI come from the germline V gene (reference sequence). The CDR3 DNA is TGTGCCAGCAGTTACGCCCCATGGCAGGGAGGAACTAATGAAAAACTGTTTTTT. This codes for CASSYAPWQGGTNEKLFF.

This clonotype was seen ten or more times. The chain recombines TRBV19 with TRBJ1-1, with 9 positions matching TRBD1. Germline lookup yields CDR1 LNHDA and CDR2 SQIVND (reference sequence). V dropped 5 bases and J dropped 6; count of bases not matched to a gene: 4. The CDR3 covers 13 residues. CDR3: CASSLQGAAEAFF. In DNA, the CDR3 is TGTGCCAGTAGTTTACAGGGGGCCGCTGAAGCTTTCTTT.

With respect to this clonotype: This may arise from a read error, as a much more abundant clone is one base away. The rearrangement uses TRBV20-1 and TRBJ2-1; 8 positions match TRBD1. Per the germline V gene, CDR1 is DFQATT and CDR2 is SNEGSKA (reference sequence). The CDR3 loop spans 13 amino acids. This CDR3 is CSAAGTGYIEQFF. The CDR3 region has the DNA TGCAGTGCTGCAGGGACAGGTTACATTGAGCAGTTCTTC.

The J gene is TRBJ2-5, the V gene TRBV5-1, with unresolved D. V gave up 3 bases and J gave up 3 bases, with 3 bases separating them. Germline V gene sequence: CDR1 SGHRS, CDR2 YFSETQ. The CDR3 runs to 11 residues. This CDR3 reads CASSYKETQYF. CDR3 coding DNA: TGCGCCAGCAGCTACAAAGAGACCCAGTACTTC. The variable domain in full, with the rest retrieved from reference TRBV5-1 and TRBJ2-5, is KAGVTQTPRYLIKTRGQQVTLSCSPISGHRSVSWYQQTPGQGLQFLFEYFSETQRNKGNFPGRFSGRQFSNSRSEMNVSTLELGDSALYLCASSYKETQYFGPGTRLLVL.

This clonotype has ten or more counts. This chain links TRBV6-5 with TRBJ1-1, with no clear D. V lost 3 bases, J lost 0 bases, and 5 bases lay in between. The CDR3 spans 13 residues. CDR1 and CDR2 (germline): MNHEY, SVGAGI. This chain's CDR3 is CASSYRLNTEAFF. In DNA, the CDR3 is TGTGCCAGCAGTTATCGCTTGAACACTGAAGCTTTCTTT.

This clonotype was found a few times. V and J are TRBV5-4 and TRBJ2-3, with D possibly being TRBD2 (5 bases). Looked up from germline, CDR1 is SGHNT and CDR2 is YYREEE (reference sequence). There are 15 residues in the CDR3. Trimming took off 0 bases at V and 2 bases at J, with 10 bases between the two ends. This chain's CDR3 is CASSLVSGITDTQYF. CDR3 coding DNA: TGTGCCAGCAGCTTGGTTTCGGGGATCACAGATACGCAGTATTTT.

A remark on this clonotype: The missing conserved phenylalanine or tryptophan at the end of this CDR3 makes a read error likely. The J gene is TRBJ1-2, the V gene TRBV6-2 or TRBV6-3, with a weak D call TRBD1 (6 bases). Germline lookup yields CDR1 MNHEY and CDR2 SVGEGT. V lost 2 bases and J lost 3, with 10 bases in between. The CDR3 covers 14 residues. Here the CDR3 reads CASSYLGQYYGYTL. CDR3 sequence (DNA): TGTGCCAGCAGTTACCTCGGACAGTACTATGGCTACACCCTC.

J is TRBJ2-7 and V is TRBV5-1; the D call may be TRBD1 or TRBD2 (5 bases each). This CDR3 spans 15 amino acids. With 4 bases removed from V and 2 bases from J, the gap between germline ends came to 16 bases. Germline V gene data show CDR1 as SGHRS and CDR2 as YFSETQ. The CDR3 sequence is CASSIAGTRTYEQYF. In DNA, the CDR3 is TGCGCCAGCAGCATTGCCGGGACCAGGACCTACGAGCAGTACTTC. The full variable domain, rest sourced from reference TRBV5-1 and TRBJ2-7, is KAGVTQTPRYLIKTRGQQVTLSCSPISGHRSVSWYQQTPGQGLQFLFEYFSETQRNKGNFPGRFSGRQFSNSRSEMNVSTLELGDSALYLCASSIAGTRTYEQYFGPGTRLTVT.

This clonotype was found a few times. The gene calls are TRBV5-4 and TRBJ1-1; D might be TRBD1 (6 bases). This CDR3 region has 16 residues. Germline values: CDR1 SGHNT, CDR2 YYREEE (reference sequence). V shed 3 bases and J shed 3 bases, with 18 bases lying between them. The CDR3 region is CASSWGGRNRDTEAFF. CDR3 bases: TGTGCCAGCAGCTGGGGGGGTCGGAACAGGGACACTGAAGCTTTCTTT. The full variable domain, its missing parts supplied by reference TRBV5-4 and TRBJ1-1, is ETGVTQSPTHLIKTRGQQVTLRCSSQSGHNTVSWYQQALGQGPQFIFQYYREEENGRGNFPPRFSGLQFPNYSSELNVNALELDDSALYLCASSWGGRNRDTEAFFGQGTRLTVV.

In this sample, this clonotype turned up a few times. The chain has TRBV20-1 and TRBJ2-7, with TRBD1 matching 7 bases. From germline, CDR1 is DFQATT and CDR2 SNEGSKA (reference sequence). The CDR3 has 16 amino acids. With V trimmed by 0 bases and J by 4 bases, 12 bases remained unmatched. The CDR3 DNA is TGCAGTGCTAGAGATAGGGGGCAACAGCTGGGTTACGAGCAGTACTTC. Translating it yields CSARDRGQQLGYEQYF.

The chain uses TRBV9 and TRBJ2-5; 8 bases agree with TRBD1. This CDR3 has 12 residues. CDR1 is SGDLS, CDR2 YYNGEE, per germline. J was trimmed by 9 bases and V by 0 bases; bases with no gene match: 1. This CDR3 is CASSVADRAQYF. DNA for the CDR3: TGTGCCAGCAGCGTAGCGGACAGGGCCCAGTACTTC.